This section outlines one T cell receptor beta chain sequence together with its context. Some clones are missing from TCRdb's copy, which holds only in-frame ones; the method was immunoSEQ multiplex PCR. The sample shows roughly 290,000 clones, around 87% of them seen only once. The sample belongs to a study of blood T cell repertoires in COVID-19. This clonotype was obtained from a woman in her 30s who had recovered from COVID-19. The sequenced sample consisted of peripheral blood.

The CDR3 spells CASMRRTMNTEAFF. The CDR3, as DNA: TGTGCCAGCATGCGGCGAACCATGAACACTGAAGCTTTCTTT. This rearrangement joins TRBV27 to TRBJ1-1; no definite D call. The V and J ends lost 7 bases and 0 bases respectively, with 12 bases between them. Per the germline V gene, CDR1 is MNHEY and CDR2 is SMNVEV (reference sequence). This CDR3 region has 14 residues.